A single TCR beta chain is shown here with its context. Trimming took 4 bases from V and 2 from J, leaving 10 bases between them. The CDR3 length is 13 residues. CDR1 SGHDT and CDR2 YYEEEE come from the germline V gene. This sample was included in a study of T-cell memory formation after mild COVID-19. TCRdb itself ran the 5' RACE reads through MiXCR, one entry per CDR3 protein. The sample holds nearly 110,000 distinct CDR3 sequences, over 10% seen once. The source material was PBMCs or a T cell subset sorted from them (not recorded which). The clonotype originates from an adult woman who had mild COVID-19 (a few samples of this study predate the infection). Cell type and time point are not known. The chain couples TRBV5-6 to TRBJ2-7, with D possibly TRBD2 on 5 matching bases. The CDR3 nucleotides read TGTGCCAGCAGCCCCGGGAAGACCTACGAGCAGTACTTC. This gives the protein CASSPGKTYEQYF.